Each of the 30 T cell receptor beta chains below was sequenced from the same sample in a study of beta chain features in type 1 diabetes. As every portion of the isolated RNA was reverse transcribed, the sequencing read expressed TCRB transcripts. TCRdb keeps only in-frame clones here, not all; method: immunoSEQ multiplex PCR. The sample lists fewer than 200,000 clones, about 12% occurring once. The sequencing sample was made of central memory CD4+ T cells from blood. The receptors here all came from a woman between 18 and 29 years old in good health.

A few counts support this clone. The rearrangement uses TRBV4-3 and TRBJ2-1; a possible D gene is TRBD1 (6 bases). This CDR3 has 17 amino acids. The V end lost 0 bases, the J end lost 4 bases, and 16 bases lay between the germline ends. Germline lookup yields CDR1 LGHNA and CDR2 YSLEER. CDR3 nucleotide sequence: TGCGCCAGCAGCCAAGATACTGTACAGGGTTGGTACAATGAGCAGTTCTTC. Translation: CASSQDTVQGWYNEQFF.

The CDR3 here is CASSRRTSGSNEQFF. CDR3 sequence (DNA): TGTGCCAGCTCTCGTCGGACTAGCGGGAGCAATGAGCAGTTCTTC. The V and J genes are TRBV18 and TRBJ2-1, with TRBD2 identical over 13 bases. J was trimmed by 6 bases and V by 6 bases; bases with no gene match: 5. CDR1 is KGHSH, CDR2 LQKENI, per germline. The CDR3 totals 15 residues. Combining the CDR3 with reference TRBV18 and TRBJ2-1 gives the whole variable domain NAGVMQNPRHLVRRRGQEARLRCSPMKGHSHVYWYRQLPEEGLKFMVYLQKENIIDESGMPKERFSAEFPKEGPSILRIQQVVRGDSAAYFCASSRRTSGSNEQFFGPGTRLTVL.

The chain couples TRBV20-1 to TRBJ2-1; D remains ambiguous. V was clipped by 7 bases and J by 7 bases, with 11 bases between them. CDR1 DFQATT and CDR2 SNEGSKA come from the germline V gene (reference sequence). The CDR3 covers 11 residues. The DNA for the CDR3 is TGCAGTGGGTCAGGCTTGAATGAGCAGTTCTTC. Translating it yields CSGSGLNEQFF.

This clone was counted a few times. The chain carries TRBV30 and TRBJ2-2; 8 bases line up with TRBD2. This CDR3 contains 16 residues. Unmatched junction bases numbered 7, after V lost 0 bases and J lost 4 bases. CDR1 and CDR2 (germline): GTSNPN, SVGIG (reference sequence). CDR3 loop: CAWSVLGRVGTGELFF. The CDR3 DNA sequence: TGTGCCTGGAGTGTACTCGGGAGGGTAGGCACCGGGGAGCTGTTTTTT.

There are a few counts of this clone. The chain combines TRBV28 with TRBJ2-1, with 9 bases matching TRBD2. CDR1 is MDHEN, CDR2 SYDVKM, per germline. The V segment lost 4 bases and the J segment 7 bases; nucleotides outside the gene matches: 20. The CDR3 spans 19 residues. The CDR3 nucleotides read TGTGCCAGCAGTTCTCCTCCCTCACGTGGGGGCGGGAGGGCAAATGAGCAGTTCTTC. Translating it yields CASSSPPSRGGGRANEQFF.

The chain links TRBV28 to TRBJ1-1, with TRBD1 as a possible D gene (5 bases). CDR1 and CDR2 (germline): MDHEN, SYDVKM. V was pared by 3 bases and J by 0 bases, with 14 bases between. The CDR3 has 16 residues. The DNA for the CDR3 is TGTGCCAGCAGTTTCCATACGGGCAGGGTGAACACTGAAGCTTTCTTT. It specifies CASSFHTGRVNTEAFF.

This clone was seen a handful of times. The V and J genes are TRBV15 and TRBJ1-2; 8 nucleotides match TRBD1. CDR3 size: 13 residues. Germline V gives CDR1 LNHNV, CDR2 YYDKDF (reference sequence). The ends lost 3 bases at V and 8 bases at J; junction bases unmatched: 5. CDR3 nucleotides: TGTGCCACCAGCAGCCGGACAGGGAGCGGCTACACCTTC. This gives the protein CATSSRTGSGYTF.

This clone was counted a few times. The gene calls are TRBV30 and TRBJ2-5; 8 nucleotides match TRBD2. The CDR3 loop spans 14 amino acids. V dropped 5 bases and J dropped 3; count of bases not matched to a gene: 8. Germline-derived CDR1 and CDR2 are GTSNPN and SVGIG (reference sequence). In DNA, the CDR3 is TGTGCCTGGTCGGGGGGGGGTTCAAAAGAGACCCAGTACTTC. Translating gives CAWSGGGSKETQYF.

This clone was detected only a few times. The chain recombines TRBV28 with TRBJ2-1; 9 nucleotides line up with TRBD1. This CDR3 is 16 amino acids long. With 6 bases clipped from V and 0 bases from J, the junction kept 6 bases outside the gene matches. Germline V CDR1 and CDR2: MDHEN, SYDVKM. The CDR3 DNA reads TGTGCCAGCAGAACGGACAGGGGATTCTCCTACAATGAGCAGTTCTTC. This encodes CASRTDRGFSYNEQFF.

A note on this clone: At one end the junction does not follow the germline gene, possibly because of a read error. The gene calls are TRBV28 and TRBJ1-5, with D possibly being TRBD1 (6 bases). This CDR3 is built from 16 residues. Germline CDR1 is MDHEN and CDR2 is SYDVKM. The CDR3 DNA reads TGTGCCAGTAGTTCGACAGGAGGAGACATCAATCAGCCCCAGCATTTT. It encodes CASSSTGGDINQPQHF.

V is TRBV30 and J is TRBJ1-1; 7 positions agree with TRBD1. Germline assignment: CDR1 GTSNPN and CDR2 SVGIG (reference sequence). J gave up 4 bases and V 3 bases, and 5 bases lay outside the gene matches. This CDR3 has 13 residues. CDR3 sequence: CAWREQGLTEAFF. The CDR3 DNA follows: TGTGCCTGGAGAGAACAGGGGCTCACTGAAGCTTTCTTT. The variable domain in full, completed from reference TRBV30 and TRBJ1-1, reads SQTIHQWPATLVQPVGSPLSLECTVEGTSNPNLYWYRQAAGRGLQLLFYSVGIGQISSEVPQNLSASRPQDRQFILSSKKLLLSDSGFYLCAWREQGLTEAFFGQGTRLTVV.

The V and J genes are TRBV5-4 and TRBJ1-1, with TRBD1 matching 8 bases. This CDR3 spans 16 amino acids. The trim removed 4 bases at V and 4 bases at J, leaving 12 bases unmatched. In germline, CDR1 is SGHNT, CDR2 YYREEE (reference sequence). The CDR3 DNA reads as TGTGCCAGCAGCCTTCGCTTGACAGGGGCCCCCACTGAAGCTTTCTTT. Protein sequence: CASSLRLTGAPTEAFF.

The CDR3 region is CARVLRNYGYTF. The CDR3 DNA follows: TGTGCCAGGGTCCTGAGGAACTATGGCTACACCTTC. The rearrangement joins TRBV21-1 to TRBJ1-2. TRBV21-1 is shown as a pseudogene. The CDR3 covers 12 residues.

The chain employs TRBV2 and TRBJ2-5; the D gene is possibly TRBD1 (8 bases). The ends were cut back, 7 bases at V and 5 bases at J, with 14 bases in the middle. Germline CDR1 reads SNHLY; CDR2 reads FYNNEI. The CDR3 extends over 13 amino acids. CDR3 region: CASKQGGMETQYF. In nucleotides, the CDR3 is TGTGCCAGCAAACAGGGGGGGATGGAGACCCAGTACTTC.

The J gene is TRBJ1-4, the V gene TRBV29-1, with 7 nucleotides matching TRBD1. Germline trimming cut 6 bases from V and 13 bases from J; bases unmatched to any gene: 17. This CDR3 has 14 residues. The germline V gene encodes CDR1 SQVTM and CDR2 ANQGSEA. The CDR3 DNA follows: TGCAGCGTACGAATTCCCGGGACAGTTTCTTCACTGTTTTTT. Its protein product is CSVRIPGTVSSLFF.

This clone turned up a few times. This chain links TRBV6-6 with TRBJ1-5; 7 bases are shared with TRBD1. Germline loops: CDR1 MNHNY, CDR2 SVGAGI (reference sequence). J lost 3 bases, V lost 6 bases, and 5 bases had no gene match. The CDR3 is 14 amino acids. CDR3 DNA sequence: TGTGCCAGCAGCTCCGACAGGGTCAATCAGCCCCAGCATTTT. Protein: CASSSDRVNQPQHF.

The gene calls are TRBV11-2 and TRBJ2-1; perhaps TRBD2 as D (5 bases). The germline V gene encodes CDR1 SGHAT and CDR2 FQNNGV. V lost 6 bases to trimming and J lost 8 bases, with 11 bases between them. CDR3 length equals 12 residues. In nucleotides, the CDR3 is TGTGCCAGCAGGCGTGAGGGTGATGAGCAGTTCTTC. Its protein is CASRREGDEQFF.

The chain uses TRBV10-3 and TRBJ2-3; no reliable D call. The V and J ends lost 8 bases and 5 bases respectively, with 8 bases between them. The CDR3 extends over 11 amino acids. Germline CDR1 and CDR2: ENHRY and SYGVKD. This CDR3 is CAIEVGDTQYF. The CDR3 DNA reads TGTGCCATCGAGGTAGGAGATACGCAGTATTTT.

The chain links TRBV5-1 to TRBJ2-3; 9 bases fit TRBD1. This CDR3 is 14 amino acids long. V lost 7 bases, J lost 4 bases, and 7 bases stayed unmatched. Germline CDR1 is SGHRS and CDR2 is YFSETQ. Here the CDR3 reads CASRDRDGADTQYF. CDR3 nucleotides: TGCGCCAGCCGGGACAGGGATGGGGCAGATACGCAGTATTTT.

The rearrangement uses TRBV5-6 and TRBJ2-7; 14 positions match TRBD2. This CDR3 spans 16 amino acids. CDR1 is SGHDT and CDR2 is YYEEEE in the germline V gene. Trimming at V came to 3 bases and at J to 3 bases, leaving 5 bases not matched to a gene. The CDR3: CASSSLGLAGGYEQYF. The CDR3 coding sequence is TGTGCCAGCAGCTCTTTAGGACTAGCGGGAGGCTACGAGCAGTACTTC.

The chain employs TRBV11-2 and TRBJ2-7; TRBD2 matches at 8 bases. V was clipped by 1 base and J by 1 base; unmatched bases: 3. Germline loops: CDR1 SGHAT, CDR2 FQNNGV. The CDR3 has 15 residues. The CDR3 spells CASSLVVAGSYEQYF. In DNA form, the CDR3 reads TGTGCCAGCAGCTTAGTAGTAGCGGGGTCCTACGAGCAGTACTTC.

The chain uses TRBV7-6 and TRBJ2-3, with 8 bases aligning to TRBD2. CDR1 is SGHVS and CDR2 is FNYEAQ in the germline V gene. The V segment lost 0 bases and the J segment 2 bases; nucleotides outside the gene matches: 4. The CDR3 loop spans 16 amino acids. The CDR3 DNA sequence: TGTGCCAGCAGCTTAGCCGGGACTAGGAACACAGATACGCAGTATTTT. Translating it yields CASSLAGTRNTDTQYF.

The table lists this clone with a few counts. The gene calls are TRBV12-5 and TRBJ2-1; 11 bases are a match to TRBD2. CDR3 size: 17 residues. Germline values: CDR1 LGHNT, CDR2 FRNRAP. The V and J ends lost 2 bases and 5 bases, in that order; junction bases with no gene match: 8. The CDR3 DNA reads TGTGCTAGTGGTTTGCCCCAACTAGCGGGAGTGAACAATGAGCAGTTCTTC. Protein sequence: CASGLPQLAGVNNEQFF.

This rearrangement joins TRBV30 to TRBJ1-5; no clear D. Germline V lookup: CDR1 GTSNPN, CDR2 SVGIG (reference sequence). The CDR3 spans 13 residues. V lost 1 base and J 3 bases, leaving 7 bases between the germline ends. The CDR3 region is CAWSATVNQPQHF. The DNA of the CDR3 is TGTGCCTGGAGTGCTACAGTCAATCAGCCCCAGCATTTT.

The V call is TRBV5-1, the J call TRBJ1-1; 7 bases agree with TRBD1. The CDR3 has 16 amino acids. CDR1 and CDR2 (germline): SGHRS, YFSETQ. V shed 4 bases, J shed 1 base, and the junction held 10 bases outside the gene matches. The CDR3, as DNA: TGCGCCAGCAGCCCGGGACAGACCCTAAGGAACACTGAAGCTTTCTTT. Encoded protein: CASSPGQTLRNTEAFF.

This chain links TRBV29-1 with TRBJ1-5, with 8 bases fitting TRBD1. The germline V gene has CDR1 SQVTM and CDR2 ANQGSEA. The CDR3 has 14 amino acids. Unmatched junction bases numbered 8, after V lost 6 bases and J lost 4 bases. The CDR3 sequence: CSVAQGAENQPQHF. The CDR3 DNA follows: TGCAGCGTAGCTCAGGGGGCCGAAAATCAGCCCCAGCATTTT.

The V gene is TRBV28, the J gene TRBJ2-5, with D perhaps TRBD1 (8 bases). Germline V CDR1 and CDR2: MDHEN, SYDVKM. The CDR3 consists of 14 residues. The ends were cut back, 8 bases at V and 3 bases at J, with 16 bases in the middle. CDR3 bases: TGTGCCAGCCTCGGACAGGGAGGGGAAGAGACCCAGTACTTC. Translating it yields CASLGQGGEETQYF.

The chain couples TRBV27 to TRBJ2-7; TRBD1 agrees at 7 bases. With V trimmed by 5 bases and J by 5 bases, 3 bases remained unmatched. Germline V lookup: CDR1 MNHEY, CDR2 SMNVEV (reference sequence). The CDR3 loop spans 12 amino acids. CDR3 nucleotide sequence: TGTGCCAGCAGTGAGGGGGCCCACGAGCAGTACTTC. Encoded protein: CASSEGAHEQYF.

The V call is TRBV7-9, the J call TRBJ2-7; 12 nucleotides match TRBD2. V shed 1 base and J 5 bases; nucleotides not matched to a gene: 9. Germline V CDR1 and CDR2: SEHNR, FQNEAQ (reference sequence). This CDR3 is built from 17 residues. The DNA for the CDR3 is TGTGCCAGCAGCTTAGGGCTAGCGGGAGGGCCTCTCCACGAGCAGTACTTC. This gives the protein CASSLGLAGGPLHEQYF.

This clone was counted only a few times. The rearrangement joins TRBV15 to TRBJ2-1; D might be TRBD2 (6 bases). Germline V gene data show CDR1 as LNHNV and CDR2 as YYDKDF (reference sequence). The CDR3 is 15 amino acids. V lost 1 base and J 4 bases, leaving 11 bases between the germline ends. CDR3 in DNA: TGTGCCACCAGCAGAGTAGGGGACTCATACAATGAGCAGTTCTTC. Amino acids: CATSRVGDSYNEQFF.